This TCR beta chain stems from a study of blood T cell repertoires in COVID-19. This CDR3 contains 16 residues. Germline lookup yields CDR1 LNHDA and CDR2 SQIVND (reference sequence). V was pared by 8 bases and J by 1 base, with 10 bases of the junction left unmatched. In the source study's methods: Nucleated cell counts were estimated from reference gene primer amplification. The table came from immunoSEQ multiplex PCR; TCRdb's copy has only in-frame clones and leaves some out. That table furnishes V, J and clone size, whereas the DNA furnished D and trimming. The profile covers more than 150,000 clones, with roughly nine tenths appearing a single time and about 2.3% taken by the ten largest.

What was sequenced was PBMCs or T cells enriched from blood (not recorded which). The TCR originated in a woman in her twenties or thirties who had recovered from COVID-19. V usage is TRBV19 and J usage is TRBJ1-3; 8 bases fit TRBD1. CDR3 sequence reads: CASSYRGKGSGNTIYF. The CDR3, as DNA: TGTGCCAGTTCTTACAGGGGGAAAGGGTCTGGAAACACCATATATTTT.